This T cell receptor beta chain was retrieved from a study of Graves' ophthalmopathy and Graves' hyperthyroidism. RNA transcripts were the source from which TCR beta CDR3 regions were amplified. HTBI primers primed a first-round RT-PCR, and a second-round multiplex PCR followed. TCRdb itself ran the multiplex PCR reads through MiXCR, one entry per CDR3 protein. Of around 1.1 million distinct CDR3 sequences listed, about 36% are singletons. Enrolled hyperthyroidism patients had a new diagnosis, a duration under 2 months, and an age of 18 to 65. Researchers turned away patients with other autoimmune diseases, uncontrolled infections, pregnancy or lactation. Comment on this clonotype: This sequence may be a read error, since a much larger clone differs from it by one base.

Sequencing was done on a sample of peripheral blood or thyroid tissue (not recorded which). The receptor comes from an adult man with Graves' hyperthyroidism.

CDR3 sequence (DNA): TGTGCCAGCAGCTCCAGACACAGGGCGGGATTGGGGACCCAGTACTTC. This encodes CASSSRHRAGLGTQYF. This rearrangement joins TRBV7-2 to TRBJ2-5; D tentatively fits TRBD1 or TRBD2 (6 bases each). The V gene lost 4 bases and the J gene lost 7 bases, with 22 bases spanning the gap. This CDR3 comprises 16 residues. Germline V gene lookup returns CDR1 SGHTA and CDR2 FQGNSA.